One and the same sample provided the 4 T cell receptor beta chains below, sequenced in a study of human T cells and chemical hapten exposure. Regarding time point: patch test 3, about 24 weeks after DPC sensitization. Treatment specified: therapeutic diphenylcyclopropenone sensitization with weekly scalp DPC. From the RACE reads, TCRdb called clonotypes with MiXCR, one entry per CDR3 protein. This sample yields approximately 90,000 distinct CDR3 sequences, of which 25% to 35% are seen a single time; 10% belongs to the top ten. Sequenced here: whole blood, sampled in connection with sensitization to the hapten diphenylcyclopropenone (DPC). The receptors originated from a man aged 40-49 years with alopecia areata. Some clones in this sample may be carry-over from other donors' samples.

This chain links TRBV6-2 or TRBV6-3 with TRBJ1-1; D unresolved. The V end lost 4 bases, the J end lost 5 bases, and 17 bases lay between the germline ends. This CDR3 spans 15 amino acids. The germline V gene has CDR1 MNHEY and CDR2 SVGEGT. As DNA, the CDR3 is TGTGCCAGCAGTTCACCCAGCGGGCCGCGAACTGAAGCTTTCTTT. Protein: CASSSPSGPRTEAFF.

The chain has TRBV3-1 and TRBJ2-5; 10 bases are a match to TRBD1. CDR3 length: 15 residues. V lost 1 base and J lost 5; bases outside the gene matches: 4. The V gene's germline CDR1 is LGHDT and CDR2 YNNKEL (reference sequence). For the CDR3, the DNA is TGTGCCAGCAGCCAAGTAGGGACAGGGGTGGAGACCCAGTACTTC. Translation gives CASSQVGTGVETQYF.

This clonotype appeared a few times. V gene TRBV27 combines with J gene TRBJ1-6; D is uncertain. The CDR3 loop spans 13 amino acids. V lost 0 bases and J 8 bases, leaving 5 bases between the germline ends. The germline CDR1 and CDR2 sequences are MNHEY and SMNVEV (reference sequence). CDR3: CASSLSEHSPLHF. The CDR3, as DNA: TGTGCCAGCAGTTTATCGGAGCATTCACCCCTCCACTTT.

This clonotype was counted many times. This rearrangement joins TRBV6-2 or TRBV6-3 to TRBJ2-6; D is possibly TRBD1 (6 bases). Germline loops: CDR1 MNHEY, CDR2 SVGEGT. Trimming took off 2 bases at V and 2 bases at J, with 10 bases between the two ends. The CDR3 covers 16 residues. The CDR3, as DNA: TGTGCCAGCAGTTACGATGGGGGCGCTGGGGCCAACGTCCTGACTTTC. Amino acid sequence: CASSYDGGAGANVLTF.